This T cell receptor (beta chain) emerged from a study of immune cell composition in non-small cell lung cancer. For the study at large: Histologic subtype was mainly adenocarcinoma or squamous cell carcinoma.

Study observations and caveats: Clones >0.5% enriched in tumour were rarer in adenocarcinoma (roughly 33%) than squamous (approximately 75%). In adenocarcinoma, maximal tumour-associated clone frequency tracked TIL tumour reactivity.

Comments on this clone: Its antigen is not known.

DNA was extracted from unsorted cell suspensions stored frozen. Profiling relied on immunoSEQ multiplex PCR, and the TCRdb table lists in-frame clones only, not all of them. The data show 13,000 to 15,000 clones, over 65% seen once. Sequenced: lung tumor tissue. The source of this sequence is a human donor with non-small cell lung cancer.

Here the CDR3 reads CASSVGRGWKGATEAFF. In DNA, the CDR3 is TGTGCCAGCAGCGTAGGGCGGGGTTGGAAGGGTGCCACTGAAGCTTTCTTT. The chain carries TRBV9 and TRBJ1-1; D is unclear. The CDR3 loop spans 17 amino acids. Looked up from germline, CDR1 is SGDLS and CDR2 is YYNGEE. Trimming removed 0 bases at V and 4 bases at J, with 19 bases between.